This T cell receptor beta chain was sequenced in a study of memory CD4+ T cells and cytomegalovirus serostatus. Background on the study: Healthy Belgian adult donors included about nine CMV-positive and about two dozen CMV-negative people. General study points: Suggested: most of the CMV-linked TCR signature lies in CD4+ memory cells. CD4+ memory repertoires contained about 40% of the roughly 160 reported CMV TCRbeta sequences.

Of note for this clone: Its antigen is not identified.

Clones were sequenced by immunoSEQ multiplex PCR, and TCRdb holds only the in-frame ones, with some missing. Of over 35,000 clones in the sample, about 73% are singletons; the top ten hold approximately 0.96%. Germline CDR1 reads SGHVS; CDR2 reads FNYEAQ. Trimming pared 0 bases from V and 6 bases from J, leaving 12 bases between. The CDR3 has 14 amino acids. The sort gate was single viable CD3+CD4+CD8-CD45RO+ cells for memory CD4+ T cells. Total CD4+ T cells were enriched by CD4 positive selection. The receptor's source is an adult in good health and CMV-seronegative. V usage is TRBV7-6 and J usage is TRBJ2-7; D gene ambiguous. The sample taken for sequencing was memory CD4+ T cells from blood. The CDR3 bases are TGTGCCAGCAGCTTAGCGATATCAGGAGCCGAGCAGTACTTC. Protein sequence: CASSLAISGAEQYF. Full variable domain (missing parts from reference TRBV7-6 and TRBJ2-7): GAGVSQSPRYKVTKRGQDVALRCDPISGHVSLYWYRQALGQGPEFLTYFNYEAQQDKSGLPNDRFSAERPEGSISTLTIQRTEQRDSAMYRCASSLAISGAEQYFGPGTRLTVT.